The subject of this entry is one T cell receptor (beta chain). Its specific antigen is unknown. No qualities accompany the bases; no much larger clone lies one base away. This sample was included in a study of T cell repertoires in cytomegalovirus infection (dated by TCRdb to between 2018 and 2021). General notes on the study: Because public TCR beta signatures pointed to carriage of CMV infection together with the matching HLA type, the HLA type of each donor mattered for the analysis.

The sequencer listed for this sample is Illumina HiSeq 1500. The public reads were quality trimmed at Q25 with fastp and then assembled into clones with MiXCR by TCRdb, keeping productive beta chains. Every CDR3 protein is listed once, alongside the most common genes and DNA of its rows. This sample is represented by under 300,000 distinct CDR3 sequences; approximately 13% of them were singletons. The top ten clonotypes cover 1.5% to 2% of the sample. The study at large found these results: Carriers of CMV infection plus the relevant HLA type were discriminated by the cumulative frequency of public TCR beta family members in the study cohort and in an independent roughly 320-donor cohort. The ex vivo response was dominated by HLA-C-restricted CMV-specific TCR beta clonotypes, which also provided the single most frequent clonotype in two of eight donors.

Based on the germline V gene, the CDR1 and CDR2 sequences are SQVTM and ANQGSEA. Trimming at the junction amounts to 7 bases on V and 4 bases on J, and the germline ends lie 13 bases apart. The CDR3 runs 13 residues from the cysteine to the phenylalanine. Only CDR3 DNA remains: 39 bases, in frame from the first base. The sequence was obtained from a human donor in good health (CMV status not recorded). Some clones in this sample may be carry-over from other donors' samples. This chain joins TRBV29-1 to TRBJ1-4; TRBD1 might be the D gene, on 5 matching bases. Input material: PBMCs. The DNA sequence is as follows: TGCAGCGGAGGACTAGGGGATAATGAAAAACTGTTTTTT. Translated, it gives CSGGLGDNEKLFF.